These T cell receptor beta chains were read from a single sample in a study of blood T cell repertoires in COVID-19. The method was immunoSEQ multiplex PCR; TCRdb's version includes in-frame clones alone and lacks a portion of them. Of roughly 50,000 clones listed, 89% are singletons. The sample taken for sequencing was peripheral blood. The receptor set was obtained from a woman aged 55-69 years with active COVID-19. Each CDR3 is given with its conserved first and last residue. The order of the fields is CDR3 DNA, CDR3 protein, D gene, J gene, clone size, V gene. A D gene is named only where the DNA matches it firmly. Part of the rows lack a size; the others show once, few, many or a class for expanded clones.

DNA: TGTGCCAGTCGCGGAGAGGGGGTACTCTATGGCTACACCTTC; CDR3: CASRGEGVLYGYTF; D: NA; J: TRBJ1-2; size: NA; V: TRBV5-4
DNA: TGCAGCGTAGGACTAACTGAGCAGTTCTTC; CDR3: CSVGLTEQFF; D: NA; J: TRBJ2-1; size: NA; V: TRBV29-1
DNA: TGCGCCAGCAGCTCATCAGGGGCCCCTGAGCGTAACACCATATATTTT; CDR3: CASSSSGAPERNTIYF; D: NA; J: TRBJ1-3; size: NA; V: TRBV5-1
DNA: TGTGCCAGCAGTTCGTCAGGGGACACCGGATTC; CDR3: CASSSSGDTGF; D: NA; J: TRBJ1-2; size: NA; V: TRBV6-2/TRBV6-3
DNA: TGTGCCATCAGGGTAACTAGCGGGGGGTCTTACTACGAGCAGTACTTC; CDR3: CAIRVTSGGSYYEQYF; D: TRBD2; J: TRBJ2-7; size: NA; V: TRBV10-3
DNA: TGTGCCAGCAGTGGGGGACAGGGGAGCACTGAAGCTTTCTTT; CDR3: CASSGGQGSTEAFF; D: TRBD1; J: TRBJ1-1; size: NA; V: TRBV6-2/TRBV6-3
DNA: TGTGCCAGCAGCCCAGAGGTACAAGAGACCCAGTACTTC; CDR3: CASSPEVQETQYF; D: NA; J: TRBJ2-5; size: NA; V: TRBV2
DNA: TGTGCCAGCAGCGAACGCGGGGGCCGAGGAGATGATACGCAGTATTTT; CDR3: CASSERGGRGDDTQYF; D: NA; J: TRBJ2-3; size: NA; V: TRBV9
DNA: TGTGCTAGTGGTTTGGGGGGAAGGGGACAGGATTACGAGCAGTACTTC; CDR3: CASGLGGRGQDYEQYF; D: TRBD1; J: TRBJ2-7; size: NA; V: TRBV12-5
DNA: TGTGCCAGCAGCTTGGCTTCGGGGGGCAAAAGGGAAAAACTGTTTTTT; CDR3: CASSLASGGKREKLFF; D: NA; J: TRBJ1-4; size: NA; V: TRBV5-4
DNA: TGTGCCAGCAGCTTACTAGCGGGACTCACAGATACGCAGTATTTT; CDR3: CASSLLAGLTDTQYF; D: TRBD2; J: TRBJ2-3; size: NA; V: TRBV13
DNA: TGTGCCAGCAGCCCCGGGACAGTCAATCAGCCCCAGCATTTT; CDR3: CASSPGTVNQPQHF; D: TRBD1; J: TRBJ1-5; size: NA; V: TRBV6-5
DNA: TGTGCCACCAGCAGGGGGGGAGGGGTCAGGAATCAGCCCCAGCATTTT; CDR3: CATSRGGGVRNQPQHF; D: NA; J: TRBJ1-5; size: NA; V: TRBV15
DNA: TGTGCCATCAGTGCGCAATTACAGGGCTGGGGCTACACCTTC; CDR3: CAISAQLQGWGYTF; D: NA; J: TRBJ1-2; size: NA; V: TRBV10-3
DNA: TGTGCCAGCAGCTCGCTAGCTGCCCAAGAGACCCAGTACTTC; CDR3: CASSSLAAQETQYF; D: NA; J: TRBJ2-5; size: NA; V: TRBV5-4
DNA: TGTGCCAGCAGCTTATTTAATTCTAATCAGCCCCAGCATTTT; CDR3: CASSLFNSNQPQHF; D: NA; J: TRBJ1-5; size: NA; V: TRBV7-8
DNA: TGTGCCTGGAGTGTACGCGGGAATGAGCAGTTCTTC; CDR3: CAWSVRGNEQFF; D: NA; J: TRBJ2-1; size: NA; V: TRBV30
DNA: TGTGCCAGCAGTGAAGTGCTGGGGGCGGTTTTCGGCGGCTACACCTTC; CDR3: CASSEVLGAVFGGYTF; D: NA; J: TRBJ1-2; size: NA; V: TRBV2
DNA: TGTGCCAGCAGCGTAGGACTCCCCGGCGGGGAGACCCAGTACTTC; CDR3: CASSVGLPGGETQYF; D: NA; J: TRBJ2-5; size: once; V: TRBV9
DNA: TGTGCCTGGAGTAAGGGGAGCAATCAGCCCCAGCATTTT; CDR3: CAWSKGSNQPQHF; D: NA; J: TRBJ1-5; size: NA; V: TRBV30
DNA: TGTGCCAGCAGCGACAGGGGCACAACAGATACGCAGTATTTT; CDR3: CASSDRGTTDTQYF; D: TRBD1; J: TRBJ2-3; size: NA; V: TRBV6-5
DNA: TGTGCCATCAGTGGAAAACAGGGAGATGAAGCTTTCTTT; CDR3: CAISGKQGDEAFF; D: NA; J: TRBJ1-1; size: NA; V: TRBV10-3
DNA: TGTGCCAGCAGCCCCCCGGGGGGGCAGGGCAATGAGCAGTTCTTC; CDR3: CASSPPGGQGNEQFF; D: TRBD2; J: TRBJ2-1; size: NA; V: TRBV7-3
DNA: TGTGCCAGCAGTGATCCCCCGACGGAGAGGCGCGAGCAGTACTTC; CDR3: CASSDPPTERREQYF; D: NA; J: TRBJ2-7; size: NA; V: TRBV6-1
DNA: TGCAGCGTTTCGCCCGGGACAGCGAATTCACCCCTCCACTTT; CDR3: CSVSPGTANSPLHF; D: TRBD1; J: TRBJ1-6; size: few; V: TRBV29-1
DNA: TGTGCCAGCAGCTACGACAGGGGTGGGTACACCTTC; CDR3: CASSYDRGGYTF; D: TRBD1; J: TRBJ1-2; size: NA; V: TRBV7-2
DNA: TGCGCCAGCAGCGTATCCGGGACAGGACTTAACACTGAAGCTTTCTTT; CDR3: CASSVSGTGLNTEAFF; D: TRBD1; J: TRBJ1-1; size: few; V: TRBV5-1
DNA: TGCGCCAGCAGCCAAGACGGGACAGGGCTCCAGGAGACCCAGTACTTC; CDR3: CASSQDGTGLQETQYF; D: TRBD1; J: TRBJ2-5; size: once; V: TRBV4-1
DNA: TGCGCCAGCAGCCAAACGCTAGCGGGGGCCCGGGGCGGGGAGCTGTTTTTT; CDR3: CASSQTLAGARGGELFF; D: TRBD2; J: TRBJ2-2; size: NA; V: TRBV4-3
DNA: TGCAGCGTTGGTTCAAGCGGAAACACCATATATTTT; CDR3: CSVGSSGNTIYF; D: NA; J: TRBJ1-3; size: NA; V: TRBV29-1
DNA: TGTGCCACTGGGGGGTCGGACACTGAAGCTTTCTTT; CDR3: CATGGSDTEAFF; D: NA; J: TRBJ1-1; size: NA; V: TRBV9
DNA: TGTGCCAGCTCACCACCCATGAACACTGAAGCTTTCTTT; CDR3: CASSPPMNTEAFF; D: NA; J: TRBJ1-1; size: NA; V: TRBV18
DNA: TGTGCCAGCAGTGAAAATGGGCAGAGCACAGATACGCAGTATTTT; CDR3: CASSENGQSTDTQYF; D: NA; J: TRBJ2-3; size: NA; V: TRBV2
DNA: TGTGCCAGCAGTTCGTCAGGGGGCTCTGGAAACACCATATATTTT; CDR3: CASSSSGGSGNTIYF; D: TRBD1; J: TRBJ1-3; size: NA; V: TRBV6-6
DNA: TGCGCCAGCAGCCCGACGGGAGGGATTCAGACCCAGTACTTC; CDR3: CASSPTGGIQTQYF; D: TRBD2; J: TRBJ2-5; size: NA; V: TRBV5-1
DNA: TGCGCCAGCAGCCTGGGGCAGGGAAACTATGGCTACACCTTC; CDR3: CASSLGQGNYGYTF; D: NA; J: TRBJ1-2; size: NA; V: TRBV5-1
DNA: TGTGCCAGCAGCTCGTACGCGGGTGAAGAGCAGTACTTC; CDR3: CASSSYAGEEQYF; D: NA; J: TRBJ2-7; size: NA; V: TRBV5-6
DNA: TGTGCCAGCACCCAGGGAAATGCGGACATTCAGTACTTC; CDR3: CASTQGNADIQYF; D: NA; J: TRBJ2-4; size: NA; V: TRBV11-1
DNA: TGTGCCAGCAGCCTGGGAAGGAGCTCTGGGGCCAACGTCCTGACTTTC; CDR3: CASSLGRSSGANVLTF; D: NA; J: TRBJ2-6; size: NA; V: TRBV5-6
DNA: TGTGCCAGCAGCTTAGGACAGATTTCCTCCTACGAGCAGTACTTC; CDR3: CASSLGQISSYEQYF; D: NA; J: TRBJ2-7; size: NA; V: TRBV7-2
DNA: TGTGCCACCAGTGCCCCGACGGGGGGGGGACAGGGGTCCAATGAGCAGTTCTTC; CDR3: CATSAPTGGGQGSNEQFF; D: TRBD1; J: TRBJ2-1; size: NA; V: TRBV24-1
DNA: TGTGCCACCAGCAGACCAACTGCAGGGGGCCGTTATGGCTACACCTTC; CDR3: CATSRPTAGGRYGYTF; D: TRBD1; J: TRBJ1-2; size: NA; V: TRBV15
DNA: TGTGCCAGCAGTGACTCATTTAGCGGGGGGGCTGAGCAGTTCTTC; CDR3: CASSDSFSGGAEQFF; D: TRBD2; J: TRBJ2-1; size: once; V: TRBV6-4
DNA: TGCGCCAGCAGCCAAGATTTTAGGACACGAAGGAATTACGAGCAGTACTTC; CDR3: CASSQDFRTRRNYEQYF; D: NA; J: TRBJ2-7; size: NA; V: TRBV4-3
DNA: TGTGCCAGCAGCTCCGAGCGGGCCAAAAACATTCAGTACTTC; CDR3: CASSSERAKNIQYF; D: NA; J: TRBJ2-4; size: NA; V: TRBV5-4
DNA: TGTGCCAGTAGTAAAGGGACAGTTAGAGAGACCCAGTACTTC; CDR3: CASSKGTVRETQYF; D: TRBD1; J: TRBJ2-5; size: once; V: TRBV19
DNA: TGTGCCAGCAGCGTCCAGGTGGTGAACACCGGGGAGCTGTTTTTT; CDR3: CASSVQVVNTGELFF; D: NA; J: TRBJ2-2; size: NA; V: TRBV7-2